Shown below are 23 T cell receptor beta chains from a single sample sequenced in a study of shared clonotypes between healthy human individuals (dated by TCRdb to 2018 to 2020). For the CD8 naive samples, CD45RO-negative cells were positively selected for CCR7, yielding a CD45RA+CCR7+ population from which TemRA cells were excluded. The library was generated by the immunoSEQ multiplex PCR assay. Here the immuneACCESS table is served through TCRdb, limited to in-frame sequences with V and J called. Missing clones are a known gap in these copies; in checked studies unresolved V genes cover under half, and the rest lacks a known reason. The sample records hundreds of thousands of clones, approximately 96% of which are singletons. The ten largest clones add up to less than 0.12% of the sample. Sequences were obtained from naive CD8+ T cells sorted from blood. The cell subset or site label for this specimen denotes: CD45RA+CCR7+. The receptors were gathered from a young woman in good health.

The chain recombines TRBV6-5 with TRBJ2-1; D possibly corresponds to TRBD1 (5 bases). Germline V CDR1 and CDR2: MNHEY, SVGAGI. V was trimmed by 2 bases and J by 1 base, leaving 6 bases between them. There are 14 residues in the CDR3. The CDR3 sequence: CASSYQGSYNEQFF. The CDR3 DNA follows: TGTGCCAGCAGTTACCAGGGTTCCTACAATGAGCAGTTCTTC.

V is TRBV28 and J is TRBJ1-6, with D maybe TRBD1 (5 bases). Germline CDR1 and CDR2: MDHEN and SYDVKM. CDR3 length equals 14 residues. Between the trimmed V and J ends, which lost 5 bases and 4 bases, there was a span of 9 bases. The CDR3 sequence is CASSGTKYNSPLHF. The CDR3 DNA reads TGTGCCAGCAGTGGGACGAAGTATAATTCACCCCTCCACTTT.

The CDR3 DNA reads as TGTGCCATCAGCGACCTTTTGGGGCAGGGGAACACTGAAGCTTTCTTT. Translated, it gives CAISDLLGQGNTEAFF. V is TRBV10-3 and J is TRBJ1-1, with D maybe TRBD1 (5 bases). This CDR3 contains 16 residues. With 6 bases removed from V and 1 base from J, the gap between germline ends came to 18 bases. From germline, CDR1 is ENHRY and CDR2 SYGVKD.

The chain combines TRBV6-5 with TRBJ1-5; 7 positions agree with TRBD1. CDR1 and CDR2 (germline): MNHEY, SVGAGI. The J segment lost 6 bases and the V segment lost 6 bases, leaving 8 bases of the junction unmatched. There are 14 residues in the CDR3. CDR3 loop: CASRSMTGSQPQHF. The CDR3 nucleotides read TGTGCCAGCAGGTCCATGACAGGGTCTCAGCCCCAGCATTTT.

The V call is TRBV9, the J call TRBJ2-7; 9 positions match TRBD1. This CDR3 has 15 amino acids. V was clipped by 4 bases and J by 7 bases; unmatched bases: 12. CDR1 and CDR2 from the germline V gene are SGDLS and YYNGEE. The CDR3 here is CASSPHRTGVGEQYF. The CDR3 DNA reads TGTGCCAGCAGCCCCCACCGGACAGGGGTGGGGGAGCAGTACTTC.

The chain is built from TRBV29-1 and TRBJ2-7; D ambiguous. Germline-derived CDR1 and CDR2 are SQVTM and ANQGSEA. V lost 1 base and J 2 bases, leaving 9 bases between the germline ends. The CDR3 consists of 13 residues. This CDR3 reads CSVEGLGTYEQYF. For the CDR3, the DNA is TGCAGCGTTGAAGGGTTGGGGACCTACGAGCAGTACTTC.

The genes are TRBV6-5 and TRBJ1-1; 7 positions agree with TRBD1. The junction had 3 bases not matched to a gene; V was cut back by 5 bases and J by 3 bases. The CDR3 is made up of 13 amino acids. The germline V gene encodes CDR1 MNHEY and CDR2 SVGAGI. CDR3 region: CASSTGAYTEAFF. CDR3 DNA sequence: TGTGCCAGCAGTACAGGGGCGTACACTGAAGCTTTCTTT.

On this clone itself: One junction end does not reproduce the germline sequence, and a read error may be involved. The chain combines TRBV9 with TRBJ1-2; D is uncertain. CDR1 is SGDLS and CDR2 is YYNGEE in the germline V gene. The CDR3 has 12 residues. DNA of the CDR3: TGTGCCAACAGCGGACTGGGCGATGGCTACACCTTC. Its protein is CANSGLGDGYTF.

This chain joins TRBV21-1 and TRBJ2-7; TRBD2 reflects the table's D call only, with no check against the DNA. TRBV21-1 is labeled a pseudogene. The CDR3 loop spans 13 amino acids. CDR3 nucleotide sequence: TGTGCCAGAACACCTAGGAAAAGTGGCGAGCAGTACTTC. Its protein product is CARTPRKSGEQYF.

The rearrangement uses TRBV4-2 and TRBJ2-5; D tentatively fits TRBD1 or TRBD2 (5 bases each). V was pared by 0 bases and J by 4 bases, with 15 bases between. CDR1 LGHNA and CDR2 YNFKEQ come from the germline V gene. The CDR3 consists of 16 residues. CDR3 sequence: CASSQDSEGLGETQYF. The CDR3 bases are TGTGCCAGCAGCCAAGATAGTGAGGGGCTGGGAGAGACCCAGTACTTC.

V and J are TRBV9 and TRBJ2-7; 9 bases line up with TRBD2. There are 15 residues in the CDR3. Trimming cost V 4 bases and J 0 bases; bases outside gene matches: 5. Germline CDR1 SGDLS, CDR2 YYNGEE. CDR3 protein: CASSRLAGPSYEQYF. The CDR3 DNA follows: TGTGCCAGCAGCAGGCTAGCGGGACCCTCCTACGAGCAGTACTTC. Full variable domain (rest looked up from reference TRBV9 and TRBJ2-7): DSGVTQTPKHLITATGQRVTLRCSPRSGDLSVYWYQQSLDQGLQFLIQYYNGEERAKGNILERFSAQQFPDLHSELNLSSLELGDSALYFCASSRLAGPSYEQYFGPGTRLTVT.

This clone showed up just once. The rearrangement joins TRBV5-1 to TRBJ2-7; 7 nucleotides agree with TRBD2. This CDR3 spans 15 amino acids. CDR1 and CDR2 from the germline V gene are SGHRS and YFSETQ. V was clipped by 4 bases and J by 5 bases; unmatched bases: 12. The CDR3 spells CASSHEAGRGDEQYF. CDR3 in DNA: TGCGCCAGCAGCCATGAGGCTGGCCGGGGGGACGAGCAGTACTTC.

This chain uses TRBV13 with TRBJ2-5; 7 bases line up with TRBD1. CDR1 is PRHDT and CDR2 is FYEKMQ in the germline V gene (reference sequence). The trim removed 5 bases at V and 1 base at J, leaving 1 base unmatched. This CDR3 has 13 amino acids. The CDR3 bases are TGTGCCAGCAGCACAGGGGTCCAAGAGACCCAGTACTTC. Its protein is CASSTGVQETQYF.

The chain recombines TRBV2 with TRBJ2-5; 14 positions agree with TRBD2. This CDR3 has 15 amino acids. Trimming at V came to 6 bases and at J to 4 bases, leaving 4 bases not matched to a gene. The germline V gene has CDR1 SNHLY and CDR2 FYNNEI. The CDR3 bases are TGTGCCAGCAGGGGGGGACTAGCGGGAGTAGAGACCCAGTACTTC. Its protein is CASRGGLAGVETQYF.

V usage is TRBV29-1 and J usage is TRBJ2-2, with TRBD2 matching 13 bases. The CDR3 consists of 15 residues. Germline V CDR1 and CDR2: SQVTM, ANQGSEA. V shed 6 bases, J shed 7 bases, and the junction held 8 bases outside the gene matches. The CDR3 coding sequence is TGCAGCGTCTTCACTAGCGGGAGGGGGAGCGGGGAGCTGTTTTTT. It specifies CSVFTSGRGSGELFF.

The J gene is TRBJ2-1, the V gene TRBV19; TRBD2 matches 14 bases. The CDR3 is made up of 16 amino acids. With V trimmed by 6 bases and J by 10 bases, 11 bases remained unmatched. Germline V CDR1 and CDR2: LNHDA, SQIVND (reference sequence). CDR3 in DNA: TGTGCCAGTAGCGGACAGGGACTAGCGGGAGCAGGCGAGCAGTTCTTC. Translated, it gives CASSGQGLAGAGEQFF.

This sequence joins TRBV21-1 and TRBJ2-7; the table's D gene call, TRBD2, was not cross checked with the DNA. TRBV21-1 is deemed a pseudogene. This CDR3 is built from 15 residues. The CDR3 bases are TGTGCCAGCAGCCAGCCTACCCAAGCCGGGTACGAGCAGTACTTC. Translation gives CASSQPTQAGYEQYF.

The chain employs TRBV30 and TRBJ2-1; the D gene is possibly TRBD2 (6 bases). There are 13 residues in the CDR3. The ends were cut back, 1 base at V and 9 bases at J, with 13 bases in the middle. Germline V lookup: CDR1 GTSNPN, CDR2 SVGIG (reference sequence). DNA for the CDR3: TGTGCCTGGAGTGACCCCACGGGGGTTGAGCAGTTCTTC. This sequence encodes CAWSDPTGVEQFF.

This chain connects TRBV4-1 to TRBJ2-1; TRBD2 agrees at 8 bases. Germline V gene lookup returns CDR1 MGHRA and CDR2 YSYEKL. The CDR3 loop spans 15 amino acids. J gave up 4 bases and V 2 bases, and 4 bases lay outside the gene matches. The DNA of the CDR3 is TGCGCCAGCAGCCAAATTAGCGGGAAGTACAATGAGCAGTTCTTC. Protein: CASSQISGKYNEQFF.

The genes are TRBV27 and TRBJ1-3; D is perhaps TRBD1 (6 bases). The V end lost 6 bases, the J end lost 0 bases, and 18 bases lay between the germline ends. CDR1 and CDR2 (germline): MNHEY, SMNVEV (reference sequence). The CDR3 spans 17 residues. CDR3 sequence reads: CASSLPTGQYSGNTIYF. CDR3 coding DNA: TGTGCCAGCAGCTTACCGACTGGACAGTACTCTGGAAACACCATATATTTT.

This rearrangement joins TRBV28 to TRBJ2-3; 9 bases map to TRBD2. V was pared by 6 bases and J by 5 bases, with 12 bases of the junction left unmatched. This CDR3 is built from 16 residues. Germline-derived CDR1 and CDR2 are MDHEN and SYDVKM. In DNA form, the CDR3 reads TGTGCCAGCAGCCCCATAGCGGGAGTTTTGCGAGATACGCAGTATTTT. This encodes CASSPIAGVLRDTQYF.

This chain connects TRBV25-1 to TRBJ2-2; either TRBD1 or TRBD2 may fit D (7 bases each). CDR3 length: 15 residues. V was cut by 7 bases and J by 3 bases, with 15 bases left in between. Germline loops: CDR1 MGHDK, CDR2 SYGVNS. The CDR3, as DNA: TGTGCCAGCACCATGGGAGGGGGCTACACCGGGGAGCTGTTTTTT. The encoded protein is CASTMGGGYTGELFF.

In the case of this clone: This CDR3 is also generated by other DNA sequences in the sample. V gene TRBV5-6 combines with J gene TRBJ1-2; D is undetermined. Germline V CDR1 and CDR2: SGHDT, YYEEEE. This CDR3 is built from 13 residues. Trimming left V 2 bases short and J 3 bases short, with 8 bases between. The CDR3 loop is CASSLDGDYGYTF. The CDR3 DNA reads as TGTGCCAGCAGCTTAGACGGAGACTATGGCTACACCTTC.